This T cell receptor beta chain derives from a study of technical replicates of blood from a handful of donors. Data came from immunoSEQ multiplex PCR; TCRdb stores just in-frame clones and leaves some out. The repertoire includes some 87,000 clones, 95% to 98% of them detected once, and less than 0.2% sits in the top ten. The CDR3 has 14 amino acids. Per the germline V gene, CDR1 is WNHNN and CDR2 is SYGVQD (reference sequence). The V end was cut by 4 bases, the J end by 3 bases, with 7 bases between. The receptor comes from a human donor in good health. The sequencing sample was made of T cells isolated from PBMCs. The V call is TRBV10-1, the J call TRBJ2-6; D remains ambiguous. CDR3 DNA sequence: TGCGCCAGCAGTGCCGGCGGTGGGGCCAACGTCCTGACTTTC. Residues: CASSAGGGANVLTF.